This TCR beta chain was captured by sequencing in a study of monozygotic twins with inflammatory bowel disease. General study points: Part of the variability in patient repertoires may have come from differing immunosuppressive treatments.

Regarding this clonotype: Its target is not known.

TCRdb derives one entry per CDR3 protein from the 5' RACE reads, leaving out DNA. The table lists about 380,000 distinct CDR3 sequences, with just over 2.5% in the top ten. The sequence derives from a human donor with ulcerative colitis or Crohn's disease, or a healthy co-twin of an affected twin (not recorded which). Sequencing was carried out using blood.

The CDR3 loop is CASKTGRNTEAFF. The rearrangement uses TRBV7-2 and TRBJ1-1; the TRBD1 assignment by TCRdb is unverifiable without DNA. The CDR3 is made up of 13 amino acids. Germline values: CDR1 SGHTA, CDR2 FQGNSA.